Listed below are T cell receptor beta chains from one sample, sequenced in a study of molecular identifiers for immune sequencing clone quantification. Each CDR3 protein is one row after TCRdb ran MiXCR on the PCR reads. The sample lists under 800,000 distinct CDR3 sequences; less than 30% were seen once. The sample consisted of naive CD8+ T cells from blood, with Jurkat cell RNA spiked in. These TCRs come from a human donor in good health. Some libraries in this study had Jurkat cell RNA spiked in. The CDR3 runs from the conserved cysteine through the conserved F or W.

cdr3_aa	j_call	v_call
CASSRDRRGYEQYF	TRBJ2-7	TRBV6-2/TRBV6-3
CASSQQLAEETQYF	TRBJ2-5	TRBV4-2
CASSLEGGINYGYTF	TRBJ1-2	TRBV11-2
CASSFTEVNTEAFF	TRBJ1-1	TRBV5-1
CASRPEIRNRNQPQHF	TRBJ1-5	TRBV27
CASNLLAGYQETQCF	TRBJ2-5	TRBV6-2/TRBV6-3
CASSFWIAGGDEQYF	TRBJ2-7	TRBV5-5
CASSPTGVRYYEQYF	TRBJ2-7	TRBV7-9
CASSQGRQGSYEQYF	TRBJ2-7	TRBV4-3
CASSFWGAGQPQHF	TRBJ1-5	TRBV7-2
CASSVTGACEQYF	TRBJ2-7	TRBV5-5
CASSQGAQGSSYEQYF	TRBJ2-7	TRBV4-3
CASSYYSSYNEQFF	TRBJ2-1	TRBV6-5
CASSHNPSGQETQYF	TRBJ2-5	TRBV6-4
CASSPRYTGGGPEAFF	TRBJ1-1	TRBV14
CASSPGGFGGGEQYF	TRBJ2-7	TRBV19
CASSDLARQETQYF	TRBJ2-5	TRBV6-1
CASSYHAGGTEAFF	TRBJ1-1	TRBV6-2/TRBV6-3
CASSIQGAQPQHF	TRBJ1-5	TRBV27
CASSYSWASGFTGELFF	TRBJ2-2	TRBV6-5
CASSEWQDQETQYF	TRBJ2-5	TRBV2
CSARLAGTGWGQPQHF	TRBJ1-5	TRBV20-1
CASSPELAGGAYEQYF	TRBJ2-7	TRBV6-2/TRBV6-3
CASNMWGTGDTGELFF	TRBJ2-2	TRBV28
CSMDDTNTGELFF	TRBJ2-2	TRBV29-1
CASSQDPANTDTQYF	TRBJ2-3	TRBV4-1
CASSLEGEYQETQYF	TRBJ2-5	TRBV13
CASSPFGQGHYEQYF	TRBJ2-7	TRBV7-9
CSAKYRDPSRSDTQYF	TRBJ2-3	TRBV20-1
CANSLSGKLFF	TRBJ2-2	TRBV27
CASKPGGLPDTQYF	TRBJ2-3	TRBV2
CAGSLRLAAYEQYF	TRBJ2-7	TRBV28
CSARDWAGGAYEQYF	TRBJ2-7	TRBV20-1
CASRPTGMGYEQYF	TRBJ2-7	TRBV6-2/TRBV6-3
CASSLVRLAGGPRNEQFF	TRBJ2-1	TRBV11-2
CAGTSGKDHYGYTF	TRBJ1-2	TRBV5-4
CSARDDEQFF	TRBJ2-1	TRBV20-1
CASSSPALPAYGYTF	TRBJ1-2	TRBV5-5
CSARRVGAYNEQFF	TRBJ2-1	TRBV20-1
CASSEARCLVGTEAFF	TRBJ1-1	TRBV2
CASTEGLPYEQYF	TRBJ2-7	TRBV6-1
CASSPPGATNEKLFF	TRBJ1-4	TRBV7-6
CSVEVTGETLYF	TRBJ2-5	TRBV29-1
CASSYRGRQGNQETQYF	TRBJ2-5	TRBV6-5
CASSPEAVAGNTIYF	TRBJ1-3	TRBV6-5
CASSLYRSSYNEQFF	TRBJ2-1	TRBV11-2
CSATDISSGANVLTF	TRBJ2-6	TRBV20-1
CASRPSSGTSYEQYF	TRBJ2-7	TRBV6-2/TRBV6-3
CASSFRGVRMNTEAFF	TRBJ1-1	TRBV12-3/TRBV12-4
CASSLAIGNTIYF	TRBJ1-3	TRBV12-3/TRBV12-4
CASSIADTFSYNEQFF	TRBJ2-1	TRBV19
CASSPGQIELAKNIQYF	TRBJ2-4	TRBV5-1
CASSLGWASGVWEQYF	TRBJ2-7	TRBV11-2
CASSESASDEQFF	TRBJ2-1	TRBV2
CASCSSGSTDTQYF	TRBJ2-3	TRBV23-1
CSGAGLTNYGYTF	TRBJ1-2	TRBV20-1
CTSRDTDTQYF	TRBJ2-3	TRBV27